This TCR beta chain originates from a study of blood T cell repertoires in COVID-19. Study in general: There were acute and convalescent COVID-19 samples, and they came from the United States, Italy and Spain. Nucleic acid was either cDNA or gDNA, and it came from T cells, B-cell-depleted T cells, or PBMCs.

A Seattle source enrolled patients during active infection and followed them longitudinally. CDR1 and CDR2 from the germline V gene are SGHVS and FQNEAQ. Trimming removed 5 bases from V and 4 bases from J; junction bases left unmatched: 7. The CDR3 extends over 15 amino acids. Methods used by the authors: Quantification of nucleated cells was approximated via reference gene primer amplification. Some clones are missing from TCRdb's copy, which holds only in-frame ones; the method was immunoSEQ multiplex PCR. V and J calls and clone size are given by that table; D and trimming were obtained from the DNA. The table lists around 180,000 clones, over 75% of them singletons.

This chain joins TRBV7-8 and TRBJ2-2, with TRBD1 identical over 7 bases. This TCR was sampled from a person between 70 and 80 years old with COVID-19, enrolled during active disease. The sample comprised peripheral blood. This CDR3 reads CASSPTGSLTGELFF. The CDR3 nucleotides are TGTGCCAGCAGCCCGACAGGGTCCCTCACCGGGGAGCTGTTTTTT.